The clone carrying this T cell receptor (beta chain) was seen a few times. This entry is derived from a study of T-cell memory formation after mild COVID-19. TCRdb re-called the 5' RACE reads with MiXCR, one entry per CDR3 protein. Of some 350,000 distinct CDR3 sequences in the sample, roughly 13% were seen once. Trimming took 4 bases from V and 6 from J, leaving 11 bases between them. CDR1 is SGHTA, CDR2 FQGNSA, per germline. This CDR3 is built from 13 residues. The sequenced sample consisted of PBMCs or a T cell subset sorted from them (not recorded which). This TCR came from a man aged 18 to 35 who had mild COVID-19 (a few samples of this study predate the infection). Cell type and time point are not known. The chain combines TRBV7-2 with TRBJ2-3; D ambiguous. In nucleotides, the CDR3 is TGTGCCAGCAGCTCAGCCCTGGGGGATACGCAGTATTTT. Residues: CASSSALGDTQYF.